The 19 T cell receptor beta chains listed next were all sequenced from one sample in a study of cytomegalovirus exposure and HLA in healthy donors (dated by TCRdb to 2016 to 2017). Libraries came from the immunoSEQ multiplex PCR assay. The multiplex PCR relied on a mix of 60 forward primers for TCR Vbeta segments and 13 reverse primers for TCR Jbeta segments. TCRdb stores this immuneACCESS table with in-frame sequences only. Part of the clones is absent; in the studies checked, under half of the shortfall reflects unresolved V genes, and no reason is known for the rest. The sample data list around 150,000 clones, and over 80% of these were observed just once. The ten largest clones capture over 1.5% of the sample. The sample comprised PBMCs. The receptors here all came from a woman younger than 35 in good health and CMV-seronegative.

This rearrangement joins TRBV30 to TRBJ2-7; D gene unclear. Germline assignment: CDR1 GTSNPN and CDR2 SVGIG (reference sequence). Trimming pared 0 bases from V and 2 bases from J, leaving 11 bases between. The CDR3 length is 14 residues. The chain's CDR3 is CAWSVSRNPYEQYF. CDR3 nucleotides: TGTGCCTGGAGTGTATCTAGGAATCCCTACGAGCAGTACTTC.

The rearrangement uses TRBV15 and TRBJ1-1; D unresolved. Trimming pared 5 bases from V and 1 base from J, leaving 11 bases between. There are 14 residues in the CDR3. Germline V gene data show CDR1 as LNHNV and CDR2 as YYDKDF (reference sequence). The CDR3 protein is CATSGRVANTEAFF. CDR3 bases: TGTGCCACCAGCGGGAGGGTCGCGAACACTGAAGCTTTCTTT.

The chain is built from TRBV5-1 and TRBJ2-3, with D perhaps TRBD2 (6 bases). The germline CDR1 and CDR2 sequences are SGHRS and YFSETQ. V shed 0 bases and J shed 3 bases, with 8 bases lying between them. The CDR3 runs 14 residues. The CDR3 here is CASSLEAGTDTQYF. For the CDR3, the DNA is TGCGCCAGCAGCTTGGAGGCGGGGACAGATACGCAGTATTTT.

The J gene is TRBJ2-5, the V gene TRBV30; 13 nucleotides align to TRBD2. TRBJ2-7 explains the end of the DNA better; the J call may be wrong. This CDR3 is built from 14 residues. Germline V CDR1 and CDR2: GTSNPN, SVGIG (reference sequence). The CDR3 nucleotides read TGTGCCTACGGACGGACTAGCGGGGGTTACGAGCAGTACTTC. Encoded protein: CAYGRTSGGYEQYF.

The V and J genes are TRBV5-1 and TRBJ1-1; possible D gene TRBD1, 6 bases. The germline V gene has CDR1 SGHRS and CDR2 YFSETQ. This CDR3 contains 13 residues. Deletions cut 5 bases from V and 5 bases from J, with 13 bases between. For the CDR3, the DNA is TGCGCCAGCAGACTAGGGGGGGGGACTGAAGCTTTCTTT. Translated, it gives CASRLGGGTEAFF.

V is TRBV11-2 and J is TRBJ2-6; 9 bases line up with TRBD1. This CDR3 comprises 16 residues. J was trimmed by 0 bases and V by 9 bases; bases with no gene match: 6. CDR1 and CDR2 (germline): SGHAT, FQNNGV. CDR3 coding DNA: TGTGCCAGTCGGGACAGGGTCTTCTCTGGGGCCAACGTCCTGACTTTC. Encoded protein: CASRDRVFSGANVLTF.

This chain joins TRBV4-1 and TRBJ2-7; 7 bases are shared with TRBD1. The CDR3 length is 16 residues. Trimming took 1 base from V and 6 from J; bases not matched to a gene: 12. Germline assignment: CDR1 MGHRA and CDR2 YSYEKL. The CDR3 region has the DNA TGCGCCAGCAGCCAAGGATTAGGGGCAGGGGGAGCCGAGCAGTACTTC. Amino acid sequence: CASSQGLGAGGAEQYF.

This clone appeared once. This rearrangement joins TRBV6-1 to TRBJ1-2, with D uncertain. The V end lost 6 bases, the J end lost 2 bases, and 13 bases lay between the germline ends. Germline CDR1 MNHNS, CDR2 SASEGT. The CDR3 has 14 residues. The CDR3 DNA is TGTGCCAGCAGCCGAAGGGAGGGCAACTATGGCTACACCTTC. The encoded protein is CASSRREGNYGYTF.

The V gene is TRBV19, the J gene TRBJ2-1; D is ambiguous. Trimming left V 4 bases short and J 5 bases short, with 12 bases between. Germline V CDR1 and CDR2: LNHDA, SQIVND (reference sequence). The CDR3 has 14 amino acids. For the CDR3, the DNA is TGTGCCAGTAGTAGATACTCTACTAACAATGAGCAGTTCTTC. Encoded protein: CASSRYSTNNEQFF.

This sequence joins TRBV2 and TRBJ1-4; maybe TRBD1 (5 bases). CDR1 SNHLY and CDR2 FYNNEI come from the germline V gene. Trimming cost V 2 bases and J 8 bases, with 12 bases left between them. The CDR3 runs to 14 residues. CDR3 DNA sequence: TGTGCCAGCAGTGAATCAGGGATGGAAGAAAAACTGTTTTTT. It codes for CASSESGMEEKLFF. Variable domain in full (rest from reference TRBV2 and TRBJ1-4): EPEVTQTPSHQVTQMGQEVILRCVPISNHLYFYWYRQILGQKVEFLVSFYNNEISEKSEIFDDQFSVERPDGSNFTLKIRSTKLEDSAMYFCASSESGMEEKLFFGSGTQLSVL.

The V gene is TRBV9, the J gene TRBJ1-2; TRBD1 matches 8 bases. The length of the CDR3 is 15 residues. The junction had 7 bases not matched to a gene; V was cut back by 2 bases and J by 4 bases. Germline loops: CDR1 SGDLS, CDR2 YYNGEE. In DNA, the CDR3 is TGTGCCAGCAGCGTTAAGGGCCAGGGGGCCTATGGCTACACCTTC. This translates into CASSVKGQGAYGYTF.

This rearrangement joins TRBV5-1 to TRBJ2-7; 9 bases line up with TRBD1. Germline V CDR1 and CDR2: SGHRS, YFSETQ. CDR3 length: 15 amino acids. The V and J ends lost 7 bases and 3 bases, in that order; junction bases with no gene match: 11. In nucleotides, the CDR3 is TGCGCCAGCTCCCTACCCCGGACAGGGGTCTACGAGCAGTACTTC. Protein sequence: CASSLPRTGVYEQYF. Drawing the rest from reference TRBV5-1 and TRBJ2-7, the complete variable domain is KAGVTQTPRYLIKTRGQQVTLSCSPISGHRSVSWYQQTPGQGLQFLFEYFSETQRNKGNFPGRFSGRQFSNSRSEMNVSTLELGDSALYLCASSLPRTGVYEQYFGPGTRLTVT.

DNA of the CDR3: TGCGCCAGCAGTGCCGGAGGGGGCTACAACAATGAGCAGTTCTTC. It codes for CASSAGGGYNNEQFF. This rearrangement joins TRBV5-1 to TRBJ2-1, with D tentatively TRBD1 (7 bases). The germline V and J ends were trimmed by 5 bases and 5 bases, with 17 bases remaining between them. This CDR3 comprises 15 residues. Germline lookup yields CDR1 SGHRS and CDR2 YFSETQ.

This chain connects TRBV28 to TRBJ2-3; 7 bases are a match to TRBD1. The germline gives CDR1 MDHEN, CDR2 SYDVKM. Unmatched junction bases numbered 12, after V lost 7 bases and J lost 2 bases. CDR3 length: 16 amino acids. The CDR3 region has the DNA TGTGCCAGCACCGCCCTCCGGGACAGCTTCACAGATACGCAGTATTTT. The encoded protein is CASTALRDSFTDTQYF.

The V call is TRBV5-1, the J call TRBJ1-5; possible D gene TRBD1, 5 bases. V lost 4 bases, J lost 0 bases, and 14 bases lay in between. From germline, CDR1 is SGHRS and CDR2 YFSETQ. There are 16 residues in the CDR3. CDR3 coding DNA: TGCGCCAGCAGCCCGGGGGGGTCCTATAGCAATCAGCCCCAGCATTTT. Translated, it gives CASSPGGSYSNQPQHF.

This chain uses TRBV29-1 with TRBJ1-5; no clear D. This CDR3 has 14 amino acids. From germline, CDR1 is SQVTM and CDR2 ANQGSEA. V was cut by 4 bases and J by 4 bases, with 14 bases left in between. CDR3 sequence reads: CSVGLGQKNQPQHF. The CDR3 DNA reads TGCAGCGTTGGTCTAGGTCAGAAAAATCAGCCCCAGCATTTT.

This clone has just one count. The CDR3 coding sequence is TGCAGCACAGGGAGACGAGTAGCTTTCTTT. Translated: CSTGRRVAFF. The genes are TRBV20-1 and TRBJ1-1, with D tentatively TRBD1 (6 bases). The germline V gene encodes CDR1 DFQATT and CDR2 SNEGSKA (reference sequence). CDR3 length: 10 amino acids.

The CDR3 protein is CAISGSFRGGLGSHNEQFF. In nucleotides, the CDR3 is TGTGCCATCAGTGGCTCTTTCCGGGGGGGCCTAGGGAGCCACAATGAGCAGTTCTTC. V and J are TRBV10-3 and TRBJ2-1; the match to TRBD2 covers 8 bases. Germline CDR1 is ENHRY and CDR2 is SYGVKD. The V and J ends lost 4 bases and 5 bases, in that order; junction bases with no gene match: 19. The CDR3 is 19 amino acids.

The CDR3 loop reads CTSSQEGGGYPGELFF. In DNA form, the CDR3 reads TGCACCAGCAGCCAAGAAGGGGGGGGGTATCCCGGGGAGCTGTTTTTT. J is TRBJ2-2 and V is TRBV1; whether TRBD2, the table's D call, matches the DNA was not checked. TRBV1 is a known pseudogene. The CDR3 is made up of 16 amino acids.